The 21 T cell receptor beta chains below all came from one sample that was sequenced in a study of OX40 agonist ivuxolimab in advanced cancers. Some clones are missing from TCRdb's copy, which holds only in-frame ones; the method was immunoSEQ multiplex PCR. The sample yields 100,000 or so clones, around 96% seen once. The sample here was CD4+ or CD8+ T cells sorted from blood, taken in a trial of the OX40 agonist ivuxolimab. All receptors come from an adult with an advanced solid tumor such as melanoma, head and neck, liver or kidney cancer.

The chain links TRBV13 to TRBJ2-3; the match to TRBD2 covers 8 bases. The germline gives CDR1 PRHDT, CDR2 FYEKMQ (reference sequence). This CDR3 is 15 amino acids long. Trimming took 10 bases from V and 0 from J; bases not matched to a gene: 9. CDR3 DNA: TGTGCCACAAAAAGGGCGGGGGGAAGCACAGATACGCAGTATTTT. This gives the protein CATKRAGGSTDTQYF.

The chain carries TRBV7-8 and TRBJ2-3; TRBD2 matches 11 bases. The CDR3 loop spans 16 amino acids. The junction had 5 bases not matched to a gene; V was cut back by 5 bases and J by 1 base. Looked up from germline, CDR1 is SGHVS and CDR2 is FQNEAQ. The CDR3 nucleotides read TGTGCCAGCAGCCCGGAACTAGCGGGAGGCACAGATACGCAGTATTTT. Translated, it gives CASSPELAGGTDTQYF.

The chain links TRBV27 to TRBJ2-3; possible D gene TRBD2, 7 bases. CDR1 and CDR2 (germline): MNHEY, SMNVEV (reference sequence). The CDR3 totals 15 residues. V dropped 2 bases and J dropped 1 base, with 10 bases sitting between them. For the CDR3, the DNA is TGTGCCAGCAGTTTACGGGGGGCGGGCACAGATACGCAGTATTTT. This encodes CASSLRGAGTDTQYF.

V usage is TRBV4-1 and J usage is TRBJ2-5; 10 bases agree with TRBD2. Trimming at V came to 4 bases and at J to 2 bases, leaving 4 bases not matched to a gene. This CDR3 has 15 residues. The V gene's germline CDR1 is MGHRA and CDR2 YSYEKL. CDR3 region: CASSLLAGGQETQYF. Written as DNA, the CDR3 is TGCGCCAGCAGCCTGTTAGCGGGGGGACAAGAGACCCAGTACTTC.

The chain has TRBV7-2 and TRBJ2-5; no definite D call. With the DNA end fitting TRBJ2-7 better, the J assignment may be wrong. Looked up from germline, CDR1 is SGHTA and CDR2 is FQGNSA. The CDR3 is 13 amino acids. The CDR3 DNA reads TGTGCCAGCAGCAGAAGACACCCCTACGAGCAGTACTTC. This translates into CASSRRHPYEQYF.

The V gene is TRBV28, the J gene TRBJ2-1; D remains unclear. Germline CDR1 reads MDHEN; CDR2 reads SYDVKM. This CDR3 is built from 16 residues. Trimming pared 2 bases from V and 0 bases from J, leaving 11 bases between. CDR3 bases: TGTGCCAGCAGTTTAGCTCCCCTAAGCTCCTACAATGAGCAGTTCTTC. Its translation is CASSLAPLSSYNEQFF.

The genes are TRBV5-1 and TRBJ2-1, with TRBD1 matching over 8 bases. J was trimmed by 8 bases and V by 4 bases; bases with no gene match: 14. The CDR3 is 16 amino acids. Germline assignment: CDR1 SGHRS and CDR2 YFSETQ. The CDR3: CASSRWGRGQTDEQFF. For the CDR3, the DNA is TGCGCCAGCAGCCGGTGGGGCAGGGGGCAAACTGATGAGCAGTTCTTC.

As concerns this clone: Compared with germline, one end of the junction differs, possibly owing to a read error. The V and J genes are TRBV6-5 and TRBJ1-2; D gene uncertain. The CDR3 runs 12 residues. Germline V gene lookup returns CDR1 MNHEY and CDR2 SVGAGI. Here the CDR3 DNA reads TGTGCCAGCAATCCCTGGGAGGGATCGGTTGGCTTC. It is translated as CASNPWEGSVGF.

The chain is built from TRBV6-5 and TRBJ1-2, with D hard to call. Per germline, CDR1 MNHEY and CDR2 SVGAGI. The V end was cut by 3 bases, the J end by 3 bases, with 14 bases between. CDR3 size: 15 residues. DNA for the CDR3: TGTGCCAGCAGTTATGGTGAGGGTGGGGACTATGGCTACACCTTC. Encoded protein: CASSYGEGGDYGYTF.

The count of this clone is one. The DNA for the CDR3 is TGTGCCAGCACAAGGGACTCAGACACAGATACGCAGTATTTT. Translated: CASTRDSDTDTQYF. The V call is TRBV28, the J call TRBJ2-3; tentative D call: TRBD2 (6 bases). The V and J ends lost 7 bases and 2 bases respectively, with 13 bases between them. CDR1 MDHEN and CDR2 SYDVKM come from the germline V gene. This CDR3 comprises 14 residues.

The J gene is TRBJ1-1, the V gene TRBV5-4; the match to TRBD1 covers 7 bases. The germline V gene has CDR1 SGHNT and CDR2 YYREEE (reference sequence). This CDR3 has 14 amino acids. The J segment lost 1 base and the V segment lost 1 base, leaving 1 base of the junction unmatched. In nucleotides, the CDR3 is TGTGCCAGCAGCTTGTGGGACAGGAACACTGAAGCTTTCTTT. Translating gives CASSLWDRNTEAFF. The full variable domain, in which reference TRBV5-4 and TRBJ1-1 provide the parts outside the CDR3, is ETGVTQSPTHLIKTRGQQVTLRCSSQSGHNTVSWYQQALGQGPQFIFQYYREEENGRGNFPPRFSGLQFPNYSSELNVNALELDDSALYLCASSLWDRNTEAFFGQGTRLTVV.

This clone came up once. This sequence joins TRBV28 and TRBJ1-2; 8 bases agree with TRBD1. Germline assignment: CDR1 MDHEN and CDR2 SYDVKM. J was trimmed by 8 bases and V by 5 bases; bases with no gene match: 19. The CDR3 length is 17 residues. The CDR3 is CASSSPDLTGTGEGYTF. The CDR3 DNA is TGTGCCAGCAGTAGCCCTGATCTTACCGGGACAGGTGAAGGCTACACCTTC.

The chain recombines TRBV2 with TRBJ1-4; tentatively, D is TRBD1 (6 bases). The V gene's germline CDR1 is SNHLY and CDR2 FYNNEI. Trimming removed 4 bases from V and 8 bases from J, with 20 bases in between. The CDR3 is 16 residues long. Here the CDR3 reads CASSAQAAGAFEKLFF. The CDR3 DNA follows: TGTGCCAGCAGTGCCCAAGCGGCAGGGGCATTCGAAAAACTGTTTTTT.

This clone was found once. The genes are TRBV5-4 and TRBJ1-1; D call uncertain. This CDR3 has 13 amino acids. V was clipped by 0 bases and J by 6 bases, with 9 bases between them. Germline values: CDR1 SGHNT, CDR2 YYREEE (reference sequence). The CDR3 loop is CASSLAYGPEAFF. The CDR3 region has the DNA TGTGCCAGCAGCTTGGCCTACGGACCTGAAGCTTTCTTT.

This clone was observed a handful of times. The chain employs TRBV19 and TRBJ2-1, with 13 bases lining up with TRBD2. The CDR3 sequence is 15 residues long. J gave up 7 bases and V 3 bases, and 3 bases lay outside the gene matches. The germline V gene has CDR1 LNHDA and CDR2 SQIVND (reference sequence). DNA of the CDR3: TGTGCCAGTAGTATCGGGACTAGCGGGGTTAATGAGCAGTTCTTC. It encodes CASSIGTSGVNEQFF.

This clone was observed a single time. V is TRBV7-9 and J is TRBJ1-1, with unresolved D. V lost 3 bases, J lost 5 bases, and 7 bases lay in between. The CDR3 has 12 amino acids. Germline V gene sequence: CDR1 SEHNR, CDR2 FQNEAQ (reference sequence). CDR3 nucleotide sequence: TGTGCCAGCAGCTTTGGTGTTACTGAAGCTTTCTTT. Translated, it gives CASSFGVTEAFF. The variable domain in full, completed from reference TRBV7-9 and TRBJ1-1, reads DTGVSQNPRHKITKRGQNVTFRCDPISEHNRLYWYRQTLGQGPEFLTYFQNEAQLEKSRLLSDRFSAERPKGSFSTLEIQRTEQGDSAMYLCASSFGVTEAFFGQGTRLTVV.

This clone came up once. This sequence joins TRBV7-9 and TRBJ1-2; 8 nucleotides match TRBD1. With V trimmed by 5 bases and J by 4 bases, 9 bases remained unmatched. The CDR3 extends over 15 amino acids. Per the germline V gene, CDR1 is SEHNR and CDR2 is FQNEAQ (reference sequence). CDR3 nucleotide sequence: TGTGCCAGCAGCCCGTGGACAGGGCCCGGCTATGGCTACACCTTC. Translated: CASSPWTGPGYGYTF.

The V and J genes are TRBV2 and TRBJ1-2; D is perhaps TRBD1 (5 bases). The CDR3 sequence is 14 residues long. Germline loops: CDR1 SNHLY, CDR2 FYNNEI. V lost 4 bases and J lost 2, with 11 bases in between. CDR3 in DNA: TGTGCCAGCAGTGGGGCCGGGGCGAACTATGGCTACACCTTC. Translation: CASSGAGANYGYTF.

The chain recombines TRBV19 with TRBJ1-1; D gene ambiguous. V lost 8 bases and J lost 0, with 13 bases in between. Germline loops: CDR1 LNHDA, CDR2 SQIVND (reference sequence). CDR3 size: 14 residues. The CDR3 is CASSLIRMNTEAFF. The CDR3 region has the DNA TGTGCCAGTTCGCTAATCCGGATGAACACTGAAGCTTTCTTT. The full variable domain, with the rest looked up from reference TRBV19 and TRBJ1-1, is DGGITQSPKYLFRKEGQNVTLSCEQNLNHDAMYWYRQDPGQGLRLIYYSQIVNDFQKGDIAEGYSVSREKKESFPLTVTSAQKNPTAFYLCASSLIRMNTEAFFGQGTRLTVV.

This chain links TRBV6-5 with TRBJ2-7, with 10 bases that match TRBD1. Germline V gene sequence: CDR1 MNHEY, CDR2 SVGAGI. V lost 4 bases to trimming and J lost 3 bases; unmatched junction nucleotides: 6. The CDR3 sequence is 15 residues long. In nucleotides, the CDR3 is TGTGCCAGCAGTTCCCGGACAGGGGGAAACTACGAGCAGTACTTC. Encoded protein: CASSSRTGGNYEQYF.

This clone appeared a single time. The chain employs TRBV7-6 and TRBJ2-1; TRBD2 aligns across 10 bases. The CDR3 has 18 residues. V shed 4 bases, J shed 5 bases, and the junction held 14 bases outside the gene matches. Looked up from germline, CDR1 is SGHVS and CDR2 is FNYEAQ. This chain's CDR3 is CASSSVVAGGLINNEQFF. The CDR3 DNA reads TGTGCCAGCAGCTCGGTGGTAGCGGGAGGACTGATTAACAATGAGCAGTTCTTC.